Listed below are T cell receptor beta chains from one sample, sequenced in a study of cytomegalovirus exposure and HLA in healthy donors. Here immunoSEQ multiplex PCR was the method, and the copy in TCRdb shows in-frame clones only, minus some. This table has about 120,000 clones, 86% appearing once. Sequencing used PBMCs. The receptors shown here come from a man aged 18-30 years in good health and CMV-seronegative. Both conserved end residues are part of each CDR3. The D gene is left open where the match is weak. Clone size is stated in some rows and not others, as once, few, many or a class when expanded.

v_gene	j_gene	abundance	d_gene	CDR3nt	CDR3aa
TRBV7-2	TRBJ2-7	NA	TRBD2	TGTGCCAGCAGCTTTAGGGGACTAGCGGGGGGCGGCGAGCAGTACTTC	CASSFRGLAGGGEQYF
TRBV7-9	TRBJ1-1	NA	TRBD1	TGTGCCAGCAGCTCCCGGCTACAGGGGAAGGCCACTGAAGCTTTCTTT	CASSSRLQGKATEAFF
TRBV19	TRBJ2-7	NA	NA	TGTGCCAGTAGTCTCACCCCGGGTGACCGCGAGCAGTACTTC	CASSLTPGDREQYF
TRBV18	TRBJ1-4	NA	NA	TGTGCCAGCTCACCTACAACCACCCCCGAAAAACTGTTTTTT	CASSPTTTPEKLFF
TRBV6-5	TRBJ2-5	NA	NA	TGTGCCAGCAGTTACTCGGGGCCAGTAGAGACCCAGTACTTC	CASSYSGPVETQYF
TRBV7-2	TRBJ2-7	NA	NA	TGTGCCAGCAGCTTAGGGGTGGGGCAGGGGAGCTCCTACGAGCAGTACTTC	CASSLGVGQGSSYEQYF
TRBV19	TRBJ2-1	NA	TRBD2	TGTGCCAGTAGTATAGTTGGACTAGCGGGGGTTGAGCAGTTCTTC	CASSIVGLAGVEQFF
TRBV5-1	TRBJ2-4	NA	NA	TGCGCCAGCAGTCCCTCAGGCAAAAACATTCAGTACTTC	CASSPSGKNIQYF
TRBV18	TRBJ2-1	NA	TRBD2	TGTGCCAGCTCTGATAGCGGGAGGGCCAGTAACAATGAGCAGTTCTTC	CASSDSGRASNNEQFF
TRBV7-2	TRBJ1-2	NA	NA	TGTGCCAGCAGCTCTGAGGGTAGGGAGGCCTACACCTTC	CASSSEGREAYTF
TRBV27	TRBJ2-7	NA	NA	TGTGCCAGCAGTTTTAAGAACAGGCCCATCTACGAGCAGTACTTC	CASSFKNRPIYEQYF
TRBV5-6	TRBJ2-3	NA	NA	TGTGCCAGCAGCTTGACTAGAGAGACAGATACGCAGTATTTT	CASSLTRETDTQYF
TRBV9	TRBJ1-3	NA	NA	TGTGCCAGCAGCCCGGGAGGGGCCGGAAACACCATATATTTT	CASSPGGAGNTIYF
TRBV7-2	TRBJ2-7	NA	NA	TGTGCCAGCAGCTTATTAGTGGGGCAAGGCGAGCAGTACTTC	CASSLLVGQGEQYF
TRBV11-3	TRBJ1-1	NA	NA	TGTGCCAGCAGCTCCCGTGGAGGTGAAGCTTTCTTT	CASSSRGGEAFF
TRBV7-9	TRBJ2-6	NA	NA	TGTGCCAGCAGCTTTGGGGCGGGAGGGGCCAACGTCCTGACTTTC	CASSFGAGGANVLTF
TRBV14	TRBJ1-2	few	TRBD1	TGTGCCAGCAGCCAAGTGGACAGGGTTTATGGCTACACCTTC	CASSQVDRVYGYTF
TRBV27	TRBJ1-2	NA	NA	TGTGCCAGCAGCCCTACCCCCGGGGATAGGAATCCCTATGGCTACACCTTC	CASSPTPGDRNPYGYTF
TRBV18	TRBJ2-7	NA	TRBD1	TGTGCCAGCTCACAGGACAGGGCCTACGAGCAGTACTTC	CASSQDRAYEQYF
TRBV27	TRBJ2-5	once	NA	TGTGCCAACAAGACATGGATGTGGGAGACCCAGTACTTC	CANKTWMWETQYF
TRBV9	TRBJ1-5	NA	NA	TGTGCCAGCAGCGGGGGCCAGTACAGCAATCAGCCCCAGCATTTT	CASSGGQYSNQPQHF
TRBV6-5	TRBJ2-7	NA	TRBD1	TGTGCCAGCAGTTACTCCGGGACAGGGACCTACGAGCAGTACTTC	CASSYSGTGTYEQYF
TRBV4-1	TRBJ1-2	NA	NA	TGCGCCAGCAGCCCCTCAGGTATATCGGGCTACACCTTC	CASSPSGISGYTF
TRBV2	TRBJ1-5	NA	TRBD1	TGTGCCAGCACCCCGGACAGGGGCACTCAGCCCCAGCATTTT	CASTPDRGTQPQHF
TRBV9	TRBJ1-2	once	NA	TGTGCCAGCAGCGTAGACCCCGCGGTTGGCTATGGCTACACCTTC	CASSVDPAVGYGYTF
TRBV29-1	TRBJ2-5	NA	NA	TGCAGCGTACGGAGCGGGCAAGAGACCCAGTACTTC	CSVRSGQETQYF
TRBV5-1	TRBJ1-4	NA	TRBD1	TGCGCCAGCAGCTTGGGACAGGGGGATGAAAAACTGTTTTTT	CASSLGQGDEKLFF